The 13 T cell receptor beta chains presented below share a single source sample, sequenced in a study of blood T cells in healthy people across ages. Sample-barcoded 5' priming and a J-beta primer mix drove a second PCR of roughly 7 to 11 cycles. A single record per CDR3 protein comes from TCRdb applying MiXCR to the 5' RACE reads. Here the sample spans under 1,000,000 distinct CDR3 sequences, about 46% being singletons. The sample taken for sequencing was blood. Source of these receptors: an elderly man in good health.

The table lists this clonotype with a few counts. This may be a read error: a much more frequent sequence differs by one nucleotide. This chain joins TRBV7-9 and TRBJ2-1; D possibly corresponds to TRBD2 (5 bases). The DNA end favors TRBJ2-7, so the J call may be wrong. Germline V lookup: CDR1 SEHNR, CDR2 FQNEAQ (reference sequence). The CDR3 spans 14 residues. Here the CDR3 reads CASSFEGPYNEQYF. For the CDR3, the DNA is TGTGCCAGCAGCTTCGAGGGCCCCTACAATGAGCAGTACTTC.

A single count supports this clonotype. One junction end disagrees with the germline gene, perhaps due to a read error. This chain uses TRBV7-2 with TRBJ1-6; D unresolved. This CDR3 has 16 residues. Germline CDR1 reads SGHTA; CDR2 reads FQGNSA. In DNA, the CDR3 is TGTGCCAGCAGCTTAGGGACCACGGGGTATAATTCACCCCCCCACTTT. Translated: CASSLGTTGYNSPPHF.

The chain combines TRBV13 with TRBJ2-2; TRBD2 matches at 13 bases. With V trimmed by 5 bases and J by 5 bases, 5 bases remained unmatched. In germline, CDR1 is PRHDT, CDR2 FYEKMQ (reference sequence). The CDR3 sequence is 16 residues long. CDR3 sequence: CASSLGTSGVTGELFF. In nucleotides, the CDR3 is TGTGCCAGCAGCCTCGGGACTAGCGGGGTAACCGGGGAGCTGTTTTTT.

This clonotype has only a few counts. This chain uses TRBV7-2 with TRBJ2-3; 7 bases match TRBD2. There are 13 residues in the CDR3. V gave up 6 bases and J gave up 6 bases; unmatched junction bases: 6. Germline-derived CDR1 and CDR2 are SGHTA and FQGNSA. This chain's CDR3 is CASSQRDWDTQYF. The CDR3 DNA reads as TGTGCCAGCAGTCAGCGGGACTGGGATACGCAGTATTTT.

This chain connects TRBV2 to TRBJ1-2; TRBD1 is a possible D gene (6 bases). CDR1 and CDR2 (germline): SNHLY, FYNNEI. Trimming shortened V by 6 bases and J by 8 bases, and 13 bases separated the two germline ends. The CDR3 is 12 amino acids. CDR3 DNA: TGTGCCAGCAGCATAGACAGGCTGGGCTACACCTTC. Residues: CASSIDRLGYTF.

The rearrangement joins TRBV24-1 to TRBJ2-3; unclear D gene. Germline CDR1 is KGHDR and CDR2 is SFDVKD. This CDR3 is 17 amino acids long. V was pared by 1 base and J by 2 bases, with 15 bases between. CDR3 sequence: CATSDFTNKNPTDTQYF. CDR3 in DNA: TGTGCCACCAGTGATTTTACGAACAAAAACCCCACAGATACGCAGTATTTT.

This clonotype appeared once. The J gene is TRBJ2-1, the V gene TRBV7-9, with 10 bases matching TRBD2. CDR1 is SEHNR and CDR2 is FQNEAQ in the germline V gene (reference sequence). The CDR3 loop spans 17 amino acids. After removal of 0 bases from V and 6 bases from J, the junction contained 8 bases not matched to a gene. The chain's CDR3 is CASSLASGTSVSNEQFF. Written as DNA, the CDR3 is TGTGCCAGCAGCTTAGCATCCGGGACTAGCGTCAGCAATGAGCAGTTCTTC.

This clonotype was detected many times. The V call is TRBV15, the J call TRBJ2-1; 11 nucleotides line up with TRBD2. The CDR3 is 15 residues long. Germline lookup yields CDR1 LNHNV and CDR2 YYDKDF (reference sequence). Trimming took 2 bases from V and 7 from J; bases not matched to a gene: 4. The CDR3 spells CATSRIAGGPNEQFF. The CDR3 DNA is TGTGCCACCAGCAGAATAGCGGGAGGGCCTAATGAGCAGTTCTTC.

This clonotype was seen just once. The CDR3 spells CASSFSNRGGDTEAFF. The CDR3 coding sequence is TGTGCCAGCAGCTTTTCTAACAGGGGGGGAGACACTGAAGCTTTCTTT. The V and J genes are TRBV7-9 and TRBJ1-1; TRBD1 matches at 8 bases. The CDR3 sequence is 16 residues long. The V gene end was trimmed by 3 bases and the J gene end by 3 bases; junction bases not matched to a gene: 9. The germline V gene has CDR1 SEHNR and CDR2 FQNEAQ (reference sequence).

The chain links TRBV3-1 to TRBJ1-1; the D is unclear. The CDR3 consists of 13 residues. With 4 bases removed from V and 1 base from J, the gap between germline ends came to 7 bases. CDR1 is LGHDT and CDR2 is YNNKEL in the germline V gene (reference sequence). Written as DNA, the CDR3 is TGTGCCAGCAGCCTGACGTCGAACACTGAAGCTTTCTTT. Translating gives CASSLTSNTEAFF.

The chain uses TRBV7-2 and TRBJ1-1; TRBD1 matches 7 bases. Germline assignment: CDR1 SGHTA and CDR2 FQGNSA. Losses at the gene ends were 0 bases for V and 2 bases for J; bases not matched to a gene: 6. This CDR3 comprises 16 residues. The CDR3 DNA reads as TGTGCCAGCAGCTTAGCCGCGGCAGGGGGTAACACTGAAGCTTTCTTT. It yields the protein CASSLAAAGGNTEAFF.

V and J are TRBV5-1 and TRBJ2-3; D unclear. The germline V and J ends were trimmed by 5 bases and 9 bases, with 13 bases remaining between them. This CDR3 spans 12 amino acids. CDR1 and CDR2 (germline): SGHRS, YFSETQ. Here the CDR3 reads CASSDYTGTQYF. The CDR3 region has the DNA TGCGCCAGCAGTGATTACACCGGAACGCAGTATTTT.

The gene calls are TRBV20-1 and TRBJ2-1; TRBD1 aligns across 7 bases. With 2 bases clipped from V and 13 bases from J, the junction kept 14 bases outside the gene matches. From germline, CDR1 is DFQATT and CDR2 SNEGSKA (reference sequence). The CDR3 has 14 amino acids. CDR3 amino acids: CSARSRGRVETQFF. In DNA, the CDR3 is TGCAGTGCTAGATCGAGGGGGCGCGTGGAGACCCAGTTCTTC.